Each of the 3 T cell receptor beta chains below was sequenced from the same sample in a study of blood T cells in healthy people across ages. Primed by a sample-barcoded 5' primer and a J-beta primer mix, a second PCR proceeded for 7 to 11 cycles. Using its own MiXCR run on the 5' RACE reads, TCRdb lists one record per CDR3 protein. The sample lists 780,000 or so distinct CDR3 sequences; roughly three fifths were seen once. Material for sequencing was blood. Receptor source: a man aged 35 to 55 in good health.

V usage is TRBV7-9 and J usage is TRBJ1-4; 9 bases agree with TRBD1. Looked up from germline, CDR1 is SEHNR and CDR2 is FQNEAQ (reference sequence). The CDR3 runs to 15 residues. The V segment lost 5 bases and the J segment 7 bases; nucleotides outside the gene matches: 8. The CDR3 sequence is CASSATGGESEKLFF. The DNA for the CDR3 is TGTGCCAGCAGCGCAACAGGGGGCGAGAGTGAAAAACTGTTTTTT.

The sample holds one count of this clonotype. V and J are TRBV7-6 and TRBJ2-1, with 11 bases matching TRBD2. V lost 5 bases to trimming and J lost 4 bases; unmatched junction nucleotides: 7. Germline V CDR1 and CDR2: SGHVS, FNYEAQ. The CDR3 spans 16 residues. Here the CDR3 reads CASSREIAGGYNEQFF. In DNA form, the CDR3 reads TGTGCCAGCAGCCGCGAAATAGCGGGAGGGTACAATGAGCAGTTCTTC.

This clonotype was seen more than once but under ten times. The V and J genes are TRBV6-1 and TRBJ2-7; TRBD2 matches 14 bases. V shed 5 bases, J shed 7 bases, and the junction held 7 bases outside the gene matches. The CDR3 is 15 amino acids. CDR1 and CDR2 from the germline V gene are MNHNS and SASEGT. Written as DNA, the CDR3 is TGTGCCAGCAGTCTGACTAGCGGGAGGGCTTGGGAGCAGTACTTC. Encoded protein: CASSLTSGRAWEQYF.